These 26 T cell receptor beta chains were all obtained from the same sample, sequenced in a study of T-cell memory formation after mild COVID-19. TCRdb redid the calling of the 5' RACE reads with MiXCR, one entry per CDR3 protein. Here the sample spans about 560,000 distinct CDR3 sequences, 15% to 20% being singletons. Sequenced input: PBMCs or a T cell subset sorted from them (not recorded which). These receptors came from an adult woman who had mild COVID-19 (a few samples of this study predate the infection). Cell type and time point are not known.

This clonotype was seen only a few times. The J gene is TRBJ2-7, the V gene TRBV20-1, with D perhaps TRBD1 or TRBD2 (6 bases each). The germline V gene encodes CDR1 DFQATT and CDR2 SNEGSKA (reference sequence). The V end was cut by 0 bases, the J end by 1 base, with 16 bases between. CDR3 length: 16 residues. DNA of the CDR3: TGCAGTGCTAGAGATCCCCTACTAGGGGGGTCCTACGAGCAGTACTTC. Translation gives CSARDPLLGGSYEQYF.

The rearrangement links TRBV5-1 to TRBJ2-5; D is unresolved. Germline V gene sequence: CDR1 SGHRS, CDR2 YFSETQ. This CDR3 contains 16 residues. The V and J ends lost 0 bases and 0 bases respectively, with 12 bases between them. The CDR3 sequence: CASSLGGGRNQETQYF. The CDR3 bases are TGCGCCAGCAGCTTGGGCGGCGGCCGGAACCAAGAGACCCAGTACTTC.

The genes are TRBV27 and TRBJ1-2, with a possible D match to TRBD1 (6 bases). V shed 5 bases and J shed 8 bases, with 24 bases lying between them. The CDR3 runs 16 residues. CDR1 MNHEY and CDR2 SMNVEV come from the germline V gene (reference sequence). The CDR3 DNA sequence: TGTGCCAGCAGTGCCCGCAGGGGTTGGAGCTTTGACGGCTACACCTTC. This codes for CASSARRGWSFDGYTF.

A few counts support this clonotype. This chain links TRBV29-1 with TRBJ2-1; TRBD2 matches 15 bases. Germline CDR1 is SQVTM and CDR2 is ANQGSEA. V was clipped by 7 bases and J by 8 bases; unmatched bases: 9. This CDR3 region has 15 residues. As DNA, the CDR3 is TGCAGCGCCGAAGGACTAGCGGGGGGGTTCTATGAGCAGTTCTTC. Protein: CSAEGLAGGFYEQFF.

The table lists this clonotype with many counts. The CDR3 is CASSLAQGGETQYF. Written as DNA, the CDR3 is TGTGCCAGCAGCTTAGCACAGGGTGGCGAGACCCAGTACTTC. The J gene is TRBJ2-5, the V gene TRBV7-2; a possible D gene is TRBD1 (6 bases). The CDR3 is 14 amino acids. V shed 0 bases and J shed 5 bases, with 10 bases lying between them. The V gene's germline CDR1 is SGHTA and CDR2 FQGNSA.

This clonotype was counted a few times. The V call is TRBV10-3, the J call TRBJ1-2; perhaps TRBD1 as D (5 bases). This CDR3 is 15 amino acids long. CDR1 is ENHRY, CDR2 SYGVKD, per germline. Trimming pared 4 bases from V and 1 base from J, leaving 13 bases between. The CDR3 region has the DNA TGTGCCATCAGTGGGGGCGATAAGCTTAACTATGGCTACACCTTC. Translating it yields CAISGGDKLNYGYTF.

This clonotype was counted ten times or more. This chain joins TRBV7-8 and TRBJ1-4; D perhaps matches TRBD1 (6 bases). The germline gives CDR1 SGHVS, CDR2 FQNEAQ. The ends were cut back, 5 bases at V and 2 bases at J, with 9 bases in the middle. This CDR3 comprises 14 residues. As DNA, the CDR3 is TGTGCCAGCAGCCGGGGGCGGACTAATGAAAAACTGTTTTTT. As protein: CASSRGRTNEKLFF.

This clonotype was found a few times. V usage is TRBV9 and J usage is TRBJ2-6, with 10 bases fitting TRBD2. The V gene's germline CDR1 is SGDLS and CDR2 YYNGEE. CDR3 size: 19 residues. V was clipped by 3 bases and J by 0 bases; unmatched bases: 9. The CDR3 spells CASSGTTSGIYSGANVLTF. DNA for the CDR3: TGTGCCAGCAGCGGAACAACTAGCGGGATATACTCTGGGGCCAACGTCCTGACTTTC.

J is TRBJ2-5 and V is TRBV14, with 11 bases fitting TRBD2. Germline-derived CDR1 and CDR2 are SGHDN and FVKESK. The CDR3 is made up of 20 amino acids. V gave up 4 bases and J gave up 4 bases; unmatched junction bases: 20. CDR3 amino acids: CASSPLTLALAGGVGETQYF. The CDR3 DNA follows: TGTGCCAGCAGCCCACTAACCTTAGCCCTAGCGGGAGGCGTGGGAGAGACCCAGTACTTC.

This clonotype was counted between two and nine times. The V and J genes are TRBV6-5 and TRBJ2-7, with TRBD1 as a possible D gene (7 bases). Deletions cut 5 bases from V and 4 bases from J, with 12 bases between. There are 13 residues in the CDR3. Per the germline V gene, CDR1 is MNHEY and CDR2 is SVGAGI. The CDR3 nucleotides read TGTGCCAGCAGTCGGAGGGGGCCGTACGAGCAGTACTTC. Encoded protein: CASSRRGPYEQYF.

This chain joins TRBV20-1 and TRBJ2-7; 9 bases match TRBD2. The CDR3 covers 15 residues. The germline V gene has CDR1 DFQATT and CDR2 SNEGSKA (reference sequence). Trimming cost V 1 base and J 2 bases; bases outside gene matches: 6. This chain's CDR3 is CSARGASGTTYEQYF. For the CDR3, the DNA is TGCAGTGCTAGAGGGGCTAGCGGGACCACCTACGAGCAGTACTTC.

The chain has TRBV20-1 and TRBJ2-1; TRBD2 matches at 7 bases. Germline V lookup: CDR1 DFQATT, CDR2 SNEGSKA (reference sequence). The CDR3 length is 12 residues. After removal of 0 bases from V and 11 bases from J, the junction contained 4 bases not matched to a gene. The CDR3 coding sequence is TGCAGTGCTAGAGATGAGGGACTACAGCAGTTCTTC. Its translation: CSARDEGLQQFF.

The chain is built from TRBV20-1 and TRBJ2-3; a possible D gene is TRBD1 (6 bases). The CDR3 contains 17 residues. With 0 bases removed from V and 4 bases from J, the gap between germline ends came to 20 bases. Germline V gene lookup returns CDR1 DFQATT and CDR2 SNEGSKA (reference sequence). CDR3 coding DNA: TGCAGTGCTAGAGATTCCCAGGCAGGGGTATCAGCAGATACGCAGTATTTT. Translated: CSARDSQAGVSADTQYF.

V gene TRBV29-1 combines with J gene TRBJ2-5; D is ambiguous. Deletions cut 5 bases from V and 5 bases from J, with 6 bases between. This CDR3 contains 10 residues. Per germline, CDR1 SQVTM and CDR2 ANQGSEA. The CDR3 is CSVLGETQYF. In DNA, the CDR3 is TGCAGCGTTCTGGGGGAGACCCAGTACTTC.

About this clonotype: Since the CDR3 does not end with the conserved phenylalanine or tryptophan, this likely comes from a read error. It is unclear where the CDR3 begins or ends on the DNA, so no DNA is shown, and the CDR3 is as TCRdb lists it. The chain recombines TRBV20-1 with TRBJ2-7; the D call of TRBD2 is as the table states it, not checked on the DNA. CDR1 and CDR2 (germline): DFQATT, SNEGSKA (reference sequence). The CDR3 has 14 residues if both end residues are counted. CDR3 sequence reads: CSALSRTSGGEGCI.

In its sample, this clonotype was seen a few times. V usage is TRBV7-8 and J usage is TRBJ2-3; D gene ambiguous. V shed 7 bases and J shed 1 base, with 21 bases lying between them. The CDR3 is made up of 17 amino acids. Germline V gene lookup returns CDR1 SGHVS and CDR2 FQNEAQ. The DNA of the CDR3 is TGTGCCAGCATCGGTAAAAGGGCGGTTCTGGGCACAGATACGCAGTATTTT. It is translated as CASIGKRAVLGTDTQYF.

This clonotype was recorded a few times. The V gene is TRBV6-2 or TRBV6-3, the J gene TRBJ2-7; perhaps TRBD2 as D (6 bases). Germline V lookup: CDR1 MNHEY, CDR2 SVGEGT. The length of the CDR3 is 14 residues. V was trimmed by 2 bases and J by 1 base, leaving 9 bases between them. The CDR3 DNA sequence: TGTGCCAGCAGTTACGAGGGGACTTCCTACGAGCAGTACTTC. Translation: CASSYEGTSYEQYF.

This clonotype was seen only a few times. This chain connects TRBV6-5 to TRBJ2-3; 8 bases agree with TRBD2. Germline CDR1 MNHEY, CDR2 SVGAGI. V trimming: 7 bases; J trimming: 4 bases; junction bases outside the gene matches: 10. CDR3 length equals 15 residues. The CDR3 here is CASTRSGVFSDTQYF. The CDR3 region has the DNA TGTGCCAGCACCCGTAGCGGGGTGTTCTCAGATACGCAGTATTTT.

This clonotype showed up just a few times. J is TRBJ2-1 and V is TRBV28, with D tentatively TRBD2 (5 bases). Germline values: CDR1 MDHEN, CDR2 SYDVKM. V was cut by 8 bases and J by 4 bases, with 12 bases left in between. This CDR3 is 13 amino acids long. CDR3 sequence (DNA): TGTGCCAGCGGGGAGCGTGGGTACAATGAGCAGTTCTTC. Translation: CASGERGYNEQFF.

The chain links TRBV14 to TRBJ2-3; the D gene is possibly TRBD1 (5 bases). Trimming cost V 0 bases and J 4 bases, with 11 bases left between them. Germline loops: CDR1 SGHDN, CDR2 FVKESK. The CDR3 has 15 residues. The CDR3 DNA reads as TGTGCCAGCAGCCAAGATGGCAGGGTGGCAGATACGCAGTATTTT. Translation gives CASSQDGRVADTQYF.

This clonotype has only a few counts. The chain couples TRBV20-1 to TRBJ2-5; TRBD2 aligns across 8 bases. The germline gives CDR1 DFQATT, CDR2 SNEGSKA (reference sequence). V gave up 4 bases and J gave up 6 bases; unmatched junction bases: 13. This CDR3 comprises 15 residues. Here the CDR3 reads CSATRSGGPTQTQYF. Here the CDR3 DNA reads TGCAGTGCTACAAGATCGGGGGGGCCAACTCAGACCCAGTACTTC.

The sample holds a few counts of this clonotype. The genes are TRBV7-8 and TRBJ2-1, with D unresolved. The V end lost 5 bases, the J end lost 5 bases, and 7 bases lay between the germline ends. The CDR3 loop spans 12 amino acids. From germline, CDR1 is SGHVS and CDR2 FQNEAQ. The CDR3 sequence is CASSLIHNEQFF. The CDR3 DNA reads as TGTGCCAGCAGCCTAATACACAATGAGCAGTTCTTC.

The chain joins TRBV14 to TRBJ2-7; TRBD2 matches 7 bases. Germline loops: CDR1 SGHDN, CDR2 FVKESK. Trimming took 3 bases from V and 3 from J; bases not matched to a gene: 5. The CDR3 contains 14 residues. CDR3 coding DNA: TGTGCCAGCAGCCACGGGCTAGCGGTCTACGAGCAGTACTTC. Translating gives CASSHGLAVYEQYF. The variable domain in full, completed from reference TRBV14 and TRBJ2-7, reads EAGVTQFPSHSVIEKGQTVTLRCDPISGHDNLYWYRRVMGKEIKFLLHFVKESKQDESGMPNNRFLAERTGGTYSTLKVQPAELEDSGVYFCASSHGLAVYEQYFGPGTRLTVT.

V is TRBV11-2 and J is TRBJ2-3, with D unclear. Trimming removed 5 bases from V and 4 bases from J, with 19 bases in between. Germline values: CDR1 SGHAT, CDR2 FQNNGV. The CDR3 extends over 16 amino acids. In DNA, the CDR3 is TGTGCCAGCAGCACAAGGACGTCAGCCCCGCCAGATACGCAGTATTTT. Amino acids: CASSTRTSAPPDTQYF.

This sequence joins TRBV15 and TRBJ2-1, with TRBD2 matching over 14 bases. The CDR3 totals 16 residues. The V gene's germline CDR1 is LNHNV and CDR2 YYDKDF (reference sequence). The V gene end was trimmed by 3 bases and the J gene end by 10 bases; junction bases not matched to a gene: 8. CDR3 residues: CATSSPGLAGEEEQFF. CDR3 in DNA: TGTGCCACCAGCAGTCCGGGACTAGCGGGAGAAGAAGAGCAGTTCTTC.

The chain is built from TRBV11-3 and TRBJ2-1; TRBD1 is a possible D gene (6 bases). Trimming shortened V by 4 bases and J by 0 bases, and 13 bases separated the two germline ends. The germline gives CDR1 SGHNT, CDR2 YENEEA. This CDR3 region has 16 residues. CDR3 nucleotide sequence: TGTGCCAGCAGCTCTCCCACAGGGCCCTCCTACAATGAGCAGTTCTTC. Protein: CASSSPTGPSYNEQFF.